The rows below give T cell receptor beta chains drawn from one sample of a study of blood T cell repertoires in COVID-19. Assay used: immunoSEQ multiplex PCR; TCRdb lists only in-frame clones, some missing. This table holds some 270,000 clones, approximately 92% found once. The sequenced material came from peripheral blood. These receptors were taken from a woman between 40 and 50 years old who had recovered from COVID-19. The CDR3 runs from the conserved cysteine through the conserved F or W. D genes are given only for firm matches. Size is stated for part of the rows, as once, few or many counts, or as a class when the clone is expanded.

V gene: TRBV27; D gene: .; clone size: .; J gene: TRBJ2-3; CDR3 protein: CASSLSGTNTQYF; CDR3 DNA: TGTGCCAGCAGTTTAAGTGGGACAAATACGCAGTATTTT
V gene: TRBV2; D gene: .; clone size: .; J gene: TRBJ2-1; CDR3 protein: CASSGAYEQFF; CDR3 DNA: TGTGCCAGCAGTGGGGCATATGAGCAGTTCTTC
V gene: TRBV7-8; D gene: TRBD2; clone size: .; J gene: TRBJ2-1; CDR3 protein: CASSLLAGFSNEQFF; CDR3 DNA: TGTGCCAGCAGCCTACTAGCGGGGTTTTCTAATGAGCAGTTCTTC
V gene: TRBV18; D gene: TRBD1; clone size: once; J gene: TRBJ2-5; CDR3 protein: CASSRGQGQETQYF; CDR3 DNA: TGTGCCAGCTCAAGAGGACAGGGGCAAGAGACCCAGTACTTC
V gene: TRBV5-1; D gene: TRBD2; clone size: .; J gene: TRBJ2-2; CDR3 protein: CASSYPGLADTGELFF; CDR3 DNA: TGCGCCAGCAGCTACCCGGGACTAGCTGACACCGGGGAGCTGTTTTTT
V gene: TRBV6-1; D gene: .; clone size: .; J gene: TRBJ2-7; CDR3 protein: CASSEVGEQYF; CDR3 DNA: TGTGCCAGCAGTGAAGTCGGGGAGCAGTACTTC
V gene: TRBV9; D gene: TRBD2; clone size: once; J gene: TRBJ2-1; CDR3 protein: CASSPGGHNEQFF; CDR3 DNA: TGTGCCAGCAGCCCGGGGGGGCACAATGAGCAGTTCTTC
V gene: TRBV10-1; D gene: TRBD2; clone size: .; J gene: TRBJ2-3; CDR3 protein: CASSEKPSGFVYTQYF; CDR3 DNA: TGCGCCAGCAGTGAGAAGCCTAGCGGGTTTGTTTATACGCAGTATTTT
V gene: TRBV7-6; D gene: .; clone size: .; J gene: TRBJ1-1; CDR3 protein: CASSPGGFRRNTEAFF; CDR3 DNA: TGTGCCAGCAGCCCCGGGGGGTTCAGGAGAAACACTGAAGCTTTCTTT
V gene: TRBV2; D gene: .; clone size: few; J gene: TRBJ2-2; CDR3 protein: CASSEYRNTGELFF; CDR3 DNA: TGTGCCAGCAGTGAATACAGAAACACCGGGGAGCTGTTTTTT
V gene: TRBV7-9; D gene: .; clone size: .; J gene: TRBJ2-1; CDR3 protein: CASSLRTLVGQFF; CDR3 DNA: TGTGCCAGCAGCTTAAGGACACTGGTTGGGCAGTTCTTC
V gene: TRBV28; D gene: .; clone size: .; J gene: TRBJ1-4; CDR3 protein: CASSSPGNNEKLFF; CDR3 DNA: TGTGCCAGCAGTTCCCCTGGCAACAATGAAAAACTGTTTTTT
V gene: TRBV7-9; D gene: .; clone size: .; J gene: TRBJ1-1; CDR3 protein: CASSPTGLTEAFF; CDR3 DNA: TGTGCCAGCAGTCCTACAGGGCTCACTGAAGCTTTCTTT
V gene: TRBV11-2; D gene: .; clone size: .; J gene: TRBJ2-5; CDR3 protein: CASSLLGAGVPGTQYF; CDR3 DNA: TGTGCCAGCAGCTTATTAGGGGCAGGCGTACCGGGGACCCAGTACTTC
V gene: TRBV28; D gene: TRBD1; clone size: .; J gene: TRBJ1-2; CDR3 protein: CASSLDRGGYTF; CDR3 DNA: TGTGCCAGCAGCCTCGACAGGGGCGGCTACACCTTC
V gene: TRBV28; D gene: .; clone size: .; J gene: TRBJ1-5; CDR3 protein: CASSSPGNQPQHF; CDR3 DNA: TGTGCCAGCAGCTCCCCAGGGAATCAGCCCCAGCATTTT
V gene: TRBV6-5; D gene: .; clone size: .; J gene: TRBJ2-2; CDR3 protein: CASSRTDTGELFF; CDR3 DNA: TGTGCCAGCAGCCGGACTGACACCGGGGAGCTGTTTTTT
V gene: TRBV11-1; D gene: TRBD2; clone size: .; J gene: TRBJ2-7; CDR3 protein: CASNEGLAGGYEQYF; CDR3 DNA: TGTGCCAGCAACGAAGGGCTAGCGGGGGGCTACGAGCAGTACTTC
V gene: TRBV27; D gene: TRBD1; clone size: .; J gene: TRBJ2-7; CDR3 protein: CASSIQGSYEQYF; CDR3 DNA: TGTGCCAGCAGTATACAGGGGTCCTACGAGCAGTACTTC
V gene: TRBV6-5; D gene: TRBD1; clone size: .; J gene: TRBJ2-2; CDR3 protein: CASSYSTGGGGELFF; CDR3 DNA: TGTGCCAGCAGTTACTCGACAGGGGGCGGCGGGGAGCTGTTTTTT
V gene: TRBV2; D gene: .; clone size: once; J gene: TRBJ2-6; CDR3 protein: CASGQGGGNGANVLTF; CDR3 DNA: TGTGCCAGCGGCCAAGGGGGGGGCAATGGGGCCAACGTCCTGACTTTC
V gene: TRBV3-1/TRBV3-2; D gene: .; clone size: .; J gene: TRBJ2-2; CDR3 protein: CASRYITGELFF; CDR3 DNA: TGTGCCAGCAGGTACATCACCGGGGAGCTGTTTTTT